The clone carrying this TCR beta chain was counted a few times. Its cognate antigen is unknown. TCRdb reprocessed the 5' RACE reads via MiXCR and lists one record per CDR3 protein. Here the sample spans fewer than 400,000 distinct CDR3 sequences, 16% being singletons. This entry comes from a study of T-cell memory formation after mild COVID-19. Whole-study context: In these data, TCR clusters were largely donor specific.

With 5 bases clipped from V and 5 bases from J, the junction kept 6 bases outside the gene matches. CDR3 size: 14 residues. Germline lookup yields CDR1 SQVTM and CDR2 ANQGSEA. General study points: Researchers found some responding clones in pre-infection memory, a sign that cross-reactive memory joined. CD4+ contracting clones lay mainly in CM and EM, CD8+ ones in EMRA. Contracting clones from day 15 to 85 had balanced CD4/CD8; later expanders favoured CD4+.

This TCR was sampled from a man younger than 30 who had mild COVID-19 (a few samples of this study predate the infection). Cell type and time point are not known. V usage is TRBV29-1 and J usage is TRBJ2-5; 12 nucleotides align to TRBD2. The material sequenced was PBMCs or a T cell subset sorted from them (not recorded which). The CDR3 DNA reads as TGCAGCGTTTTCACTAGCGGGGGGCACGAGACCCAGTACTTC. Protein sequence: CSVFTSGGHETQYF.